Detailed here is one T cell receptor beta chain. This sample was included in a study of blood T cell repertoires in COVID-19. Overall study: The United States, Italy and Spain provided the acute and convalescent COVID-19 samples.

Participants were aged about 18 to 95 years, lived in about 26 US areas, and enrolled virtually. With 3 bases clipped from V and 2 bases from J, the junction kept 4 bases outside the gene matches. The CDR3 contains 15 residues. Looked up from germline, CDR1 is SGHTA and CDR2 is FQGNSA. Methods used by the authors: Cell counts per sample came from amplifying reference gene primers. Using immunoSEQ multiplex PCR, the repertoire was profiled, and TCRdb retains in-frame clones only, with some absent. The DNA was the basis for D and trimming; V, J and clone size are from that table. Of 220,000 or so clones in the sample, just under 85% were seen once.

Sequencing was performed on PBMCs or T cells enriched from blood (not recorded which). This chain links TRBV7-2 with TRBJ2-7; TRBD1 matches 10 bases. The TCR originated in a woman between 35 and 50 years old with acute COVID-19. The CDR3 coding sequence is TGTGCCAGCAGCTTCTCCGGACAGGGGGCCTACGAGCAGTACTTC. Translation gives CASSFSGQGAYEQYF. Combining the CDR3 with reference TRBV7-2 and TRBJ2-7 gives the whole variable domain GAGVSQSPSNKVTEKGKDVELRCDPISGHTALYWYRQSLGQGLEFLIYFQGNSAPDKSGLPSDRFSAERTGGSVSTLTIQRTQQEDSAVYLCASSFSGQGAYEQYFGPGTRLTVT.